The next 29 T cell receptor beta chains were all read from a single sample in a study of graft-versus-host responses after intestinal transplantation. Their antigen targets remain unknown. TCRdb's table, derived via immunoSEQ multiplex PCR, lists solely in-frame clones and lacks some. The table has about 90,000 clones, about 94% seen once. Sequenced here: unstimulated CD4+ T cells sorted from spleen or lymph node cells, sampled before transplant. The origin of the receptors is a human donor who was the organ donor for an intestinal transplant.

The chain has TRBV7-3 and TRBJ2-2; no reliable D call. Germline V gene sequence: CDR1 SGHTA, CDR2 FQGTGA. V dropped 5 bases and J dropped 6 bases, with 13 bases sitting between them. This CDR3 spans 14 amino acids. This chain's CDR3 is CASSLIQTAGELFF. The CDR3 DNA sequence: TGTGCCAGCAGCCTCATTCAAACGGCCGGGGAGCTGTTTTTT.

This chain uses TRBV19 with TRBJ2-1, with a possible D match to TRBD2 (6 bases). V gave up 4 bases and J gave up 1 base, with 11 bases separating them. The V gene's germline CDR1 is LNHDA and CDR2 SQIVND (reference sequence). The CDR3 contains 15 residues. CDR3 loop: CASSTRGKSYNEQFF. Written as DNA, the CDR3 is TGTGCCAGTAGTACCCGGGGGAAGTCCTACAATGAGCAGTTCTTC.

The rearrangement joins TRBV5-1 to TRBJ2-2, with 9 bases that match TRBD2. Germline V CDR1 and CDR2: SGHRS, YFSETQ. The CDR3 is 14 residues long. Losses at the gene ends were 4 bases for V and 8 bases for J; bases not matched to a gene: 6. The CDR3 nucleotides are TGCGCCAGCAGCGGGGGACTAGCCTTTGGGGAGCTGTTTTTT. Translating gives CASSGGLAFGELFF. The variable domain in full, with the rest retrieved from reference TRBV5-1 and TRBJ2-2, is KAGVTQTPRYLIKTRGQQVTLSCSPISGHRSVSWYQQTPGQGLQFLFEYFSETQRNKGNFPGRFSGRQFSNSRSEMNVSTLELGDSALYLCASSGGLAFGELFFGEGSRLTVL.

The chain combines TRBV18 with TRBJ2-2; 7 nucleotides agree with TRBD1. Trimming took 4 bases from V and 1 from J; bases not matched to a gene: 3. CDR1 and CDR2 (germline): KGHSH, LQKENI. The CDR3 sequence is 15 residues long. The CDR3 is CASSLGQVNTGELFF. Here the CDR3 DNA reads TGTGCCAGCTCACTCGGACAGGTGAACACCGGGGAGCTGTTTTTT.

J is TRBJ1-1 and V is TRBV5-1, with D tentatively TRBD1 (6 bases). CDR3 length equals 14 residues. V lost 7 bases and J lost 1, with 14 bases in between. Germline V CDR1 and CDR2: SGHRS, YFSETQ. In DNA, the CDR3 is TGCGCCAGCGGGACCGGGGGCTCGAACACTGAAGCTTTCTTT. This encodes CASGTGGSNTEAFF.

The chain joins TRBV19 to TRBJ1-4, with 9 bases matching TRBD1. There are 19 residues in the CDR3. The germline gives CDR1 LNHDA, CDR2 SQIVND (reference sequence). V trimming: 1 base; J trimming: 2 bases; junction bases outside the gene matches: 11. This chain's CDR3 is CASSIAGTGSIGTNEKLFF. The CDR3 DNA is TGTGCCAGTAGTATAGCGGGGACAGGGAGTATCGGGACTAATGAAAAACTGTTTTTT.

The V and J genes are TRBV28 and TRBJ1-2; D perhaps matches TRBD1 (5 bases). Germline values: CDR1 MDHEN, CDR2 SYDVKM. The ends were cut back, 9 bases at V and 5 bases at J, with 19 bases in the middle. The CDR3 runs to 14 residues. The CDR3 sequence is CASCGAGDFYGYTF. DNA for the CDR3: TGTGCCAGTTGTGGAGCGGGGGATTTTTATGGCTACACCTTC.

The chain employs TRBV28 and TRBJ1-5, with D tentatively TRBD1 (5 bases). The germline V gene has CDR1 MDHEN and CDR2 SYDVKM. This CDR3 comprises 14 residues. V dropped 2 bases and J dropped 7 bases, with 12 bases sitting between them. CDR3 sequence (DNA): TGTGCCAGCAGTTTAGAGTCAGGGAAACAGCCCCAGCATTTT. Protein sequence: CASSLESGKQPQHF.

The chain recombines TRBV28 with TRBJ1-1; D is uncertain. This CDR3 comprises 14 residues. CDR1 is MDHEN and CDR2 is SYDVKM in the germline V gene. Trimming stripped 1 base from V and 1 base from J, with 7 bases between. This chain's CDR3 is CASSLSPGNTEAFF. As DNA, the CDR3 is TGTGCCAGCAGTTTATCCCCAGGGAACACTGAAGCTTTCTTT.

The V gene is TRBV7-3, the J gene TRBJ2-2; no clear D gene. The V end lost 5 bases, the J end lost 3 bases, and 7 bases lay between the germline ends. Germline loops: CDR1 SGHTA, CDR2 FQGTGA. This CDR3 spans 13 amino acids. CDR3 DNA sequence: TGTGCCAGCAGCCCCGACTACACCGGGGAGCTGTTTTTT. Translating it yields CASSPDYTGELFF.

The CDR3 nucleotides are TGTGCCAGTAGTAAAAGGGACAGCTCCTACGAGCAGTACTTC. This gives the protein CASSKRDSSYEQYF. The rearrangement joins TRBV19 to TRBJ2-7, with 7 nucleotides matching TRBD1. Germline CDR1 LNHDA, CDR2 SQIVND (reference sequence). V shed 4 bases, J shed 0 bases, and the junction held 3 bases outside the gene matches. This CDR3 is built from 14 residues.

The chain uses TRBV5-8 and TRBJ2-3; D is tentatively TRBD1 or TRBD2 (5 bases each). Germline V lookup: CDR1 SGHTS, CDR2 YDEGEE. The CDR3 has 15 residues. Trimming removed 6 bases at V and 0 bases at J, with 14 bases between. The CDR3 spells CASNRGGYSTDTQYF. The CDR3 DNA is TGTGCCAGCAACCGTGGGGGATATAGCACAGATACGCAGTATTTT.

This chain links TRBV15 with TRBJ2-7, with D possibly being TRBD1 or TRBD2 (5 bases each). CDR1 is LNHNV, CDR2 YYDKDF, per germline (reference sequence). V shed 3 bases and J shed 4 bases, with 16 bases lying between them. CDR3 length: 15 residues. As DNA, the CDR3 is TGTGCCACCAGCAGTCCAGGGAGTCTCTCTTACGAGCAGTACTTC. Its protein is CATSSPGSLSYEQYF. The whole variable domain, remainder taken from reference TRBV15 and TRBJ2-7, is DAMVIQNPRYQVTQFGKPVTLSCSQTLNHNVMYWYQQKSSQAPKLLFHYYDKDFNNEADTPDNFQSRRPNTSFCFLDIRSPGLGDTAMYLCATSSPGSLSYEQYFGPGTRLTVT.

Details on this clone: The conserved phenylalanine or tryptophan is not found at the CDR3 terminus, so this likely reflects a read error. The chain employs TRBV5-1 and TRBJ1-1; 10 bases line up with TRBD1. The CDR3 extends over 16 amino acids. Germline V lookup: CDR1 SGHRS, CDR2 YFSETQ. CDR3 coding DNA: TGCGCCAGTAGCTTGCCGGGACAGGGGAGAAACACTGAAGCTTTCCTT. This codes for CASSLPGQGRNTEAFL.

The chain carries TRBV28 and TRBJ2-1; 8 bases line up with TRBD1. Germline-derived CDR1 and CDR2 are MDHEN and SYDVKM. The CDR3 loop spans 14 amino acids. Germline trimming cut 1 base from V and 15 bases from J; bases unmatched to any gene: 11. The CDR3 protein is CASSLSLTGTGLFF. The CDR3 DNA sequence: TGTGCCAGCAGTTTATCCTTAACCGGGACAGGTCTGTTCTTC.

The rearrangement links TRBV2 to TRBJ2-1, with 8 positions matching TRBD2. The CDR3 consists of 15 residues. From germline, CDR1 is SNHLY and CDR2 FYNNEI. The V segment lost 5 bases and the J segment 4 bases; nucleotides outside the gene matches: 7. CDR3 in amino acids: CASSQDSGGYNEQFF. The CDR3 DNA follows: TGTGCCAGCAGTCAGGACAGCGGGGGTTACAATGAGCAGTTCTTC.

This chain connects TRBV10-3 to TRBJ1-5; possible D gene TRBD1, 5 bases. Looked up from germline, CDR1 is ENHRY and CDR2 is SYGVKD. The CDR3 sequence is 13 residues long. Deletions cut 2 bases from V and 6 bases from J, with 8 bases between. In DNA form, the CDR3 reads TGTGCCATCAGTGAGGACAGAGGTCAGCCCCAGCATTTT. It yields the protein CAISEDRGQPQHF.

The rearrangement joins TRBV10-3 to TRBJ2-1, with unresolved D. The V end was cut by 8 bases, the J end by 4 bases, with 6 bases between. There are 11 residues in the CDR3. Germline V gene data show CDR1 as ENHRY and CDR2 as SYGVKD. The CDR3 nucleotides read TGTGCCATCCGCGATTACAATGAGCAGTTCTTC. Translating it yields CAIRDYNEQFF.

V is TRBV7-8 and J is TRBJ2-6; 11 nucleotides line up with TRBD1. Germline V gives CDR1 SGHVS, CDR2 FQNEAQ. This CDR3 contains 18 residues. V gave up 4 bases and J gave up 1 base; unmatched junction bases: 6. The CDR3 DNA sequence: TGTGCCAGCAGCTCCCGGACAGGGGGCAGGTCTGGGGCCAACGTCCTGACTTTC. Its protein is CASSSRTGGRSGANVLTF.

V gene TRBV28 combines with J gene TRBJ2-2; D is ambiguous. The CDR3 loop spans 13 amino acids. Germline V lookup: CDR1 MDHEN, CDR2 SYDVKM. V lost 5 bases and J 2 bases, leaving 6 bases between the germline ends. CDR3 in DNA: TGTGCCAGCAGTCGCATTAACACCGGGGAGCTGTTTTTT. This codes for CASSRINTGELFF.

V usage is TRBV27 and J usage is TRBJ2-6, with unresolved D. The V gene lost 1 base and the J gene lost 0 bases, with 7 bases spanning the gap. This CDR3 is built from 16 residues. Germline loops: CDR1 MNHEY, CDR2 SMNVEV (reference sequence). CDR3 DNA: TGTGCCAGCAGTTTATTCCGAGCCTCTGGGGCCAACGTCCTGACTTTC. Translated: CASSLFRASGANVLTF.

The chain employs TRBV28 and TRBJ1-2, with 9 bases fitting TRBD1. CDR1 MDHEN and CDR2 SYDVKM come from the germline V gene. Germline trimming cut 4 bases from V and 8 bases from J; bases unmatched to any gene: 8. The CDR3 is made up of 14 amino acids. CDR3 sequence reads: CASSSRDRVGGYTF. The CDR3 bases are TGTGCCAGCAGTTCCAGGGACAGGGTCGGCGGCTACACCTTC.

The chain links TRBV28 to TRBJ1-1; D call uncertain. Germline CDR1 is MDHEN and CDR2 is SYDVKM. The V end lost 6 bases, the J end lost 5 bases, and 10 bases lay between the germline ends. The CDR3 contains 12 residues. CDR3 sequence (DNA): TGTGCCAGCAGAATCCCGTGGACTGAAGCTTTCTTT. This encodes CASRIPWTEAFF. Full variable domain (rest looked up from reference TRBV28 and TRBJ1-1): DVKVTQSSRYLVKRTGEKVFLECVQDMDHENMFWYRQDPGLGLRLIYFSYDVKMKEKGDIPEGYSVSREKKERFSLILESASTNQTSMYLCASRIPWTEAFFGQGTRLTVV.

The gene calls are TRBV28 and TRBJ2-7, with 8 bases lining up with TRBD1. The CDR3 spans 14 residues. Trimming took 7 bases from V and 2 from J; bases not matched to a gene: 7. The germline CDR1 and CDR2 sequences are MDHEN and SYDVKM. CDR3 sequence reads: CASKPRTGPYEQYF. The DNA for the CDR3 is TGTGCCAGCAAGCCAAGGACAGGGCCCTACGAGCAGTACTTC.

V and J are TRBV18 and TRBJ1-2; possibly TRBD1 for D (5 bases). CDR1 KGHSH and CDR2 LQKENI come from the germline V gene. The V end was cut by 6 bases, the J end by 2 bases, with 10 bases between. CDR3 length: 13 residues. The CDR3 DNA is TGTGCCAGCTCCGACCAGGGCAACTATGGCTACACCTTC. It codes for CASSDQGNYGYTF.

The rearrangement joins TRBV6-1 to TRBJ2-1, with D perhaps matching TRBD1 (6 bases). CDR3 length: 14 residues. V shed 5 bases and J shed 4 bases, with 12 bases lying between them. CDR1 and CDR2 from the germline V gene are MNHNS and SASEGT. CDR3 sequence reads: CASSSRTAYNEQFF. Here the CDR3 DNA reads TGTGCCAGCAGTTCTAGGACAGCGTACAATGAGCAGTTCTTC.

The V call is TRBV28, the J call TRBJ1-5; TRBD1 aligns across 12 bases. The CDR3 has 18 residues. With V trimmed by 8 bases and J by 0 bases, 11 bases remained unmatched. Germline V lookup: CDR1 MDHEN, CDR2 SYDVKM. CDR3 sequence: CASHGTGGFVYSNQPQHF. The CDR3 coding sequence is TGTGCCAGCCACGGGACAGGGGGCTTCGTCTATAGCAATCAGCCCCAGCATTTT.

V is TRBV7-9 and J is TRBJ1-2; D gene uncertain. This CDR3 comprises 12 residues. V was trimmed by 2 bases and J by 2 bases, leaving 3 bases between them. Germline assignment: CDR1 SEHNR and CDR2 FQNEAQ (reference sequence). CDR3 coding DNA: TGTGCCAGCAGCTTAACAAACTATGGCTACACCTTC. Residues: CASSLTNYGYTF.

The chain has TRBV29-1 and TRBJ2-3; TRBD2 matches at 9 bases. The CDR3 contains 17 residues. The J segment lost 6 bases and the V segment lost 6 bases, leaving 19 bases of the junction unmatched. Germline V CDR1 and CDR2: SQVTM, ANQGSEA. CDR3 sequence reads: CSVPRPPLAGIRDTQYF. As DNA, the CDR3 is TGCAGCGTCCCTCGTCCACCCCTAGCGGGGATAAGGGATACGCAGTATTTT.